The clone carrying this T cell receptor (beta chain) turned up a few times. Its antigen is as yet unknown. This record comes from a study of blood T cells in healthy people across ages. The study's findings and limits: Naive T cell percentage showed a strong correlation with TCR beta diversity. Nothing was known about donor CMV status, and this possibly confounded expanded clonotype changes.

Sample-barcoded 5' priming and a J-beta primer mix drove a second PCR of about 6 to 12 cycles. TCRdb re-called the 5' RACE reads through MiXCR, storing one row per CDR3 protein. Of 800,000 to 950,000 distinct CDR3 sequences listed, 25% to 35% are singletons. Each sample yielded at least 6 micrograms of PBMC total RNA. These sequences were also reported in another study, on T cells of mothers and their children. That work states: At a rate of about 1.5 ug per 15 ul, cDNA synthesis received all of the extracted RNA.

The TCR sequence derives from a woman in her thirties or forties in good health. The material sequenced was blood.

The CDR3 DNA sequence: TGCGCCAGCAGCTTGCCCGGGGGGGTCGGCACAGATACGCAGTATTTT. This encodes CASSLPGGVGTDTQYF. The chain links TRBV5-1 to TRBJ2-3; the match to TRBD2 covers 8 bases. The CDR3 consists of 16 residues. V was clipped by 1 base and J by 1 base; unmatched bases: 5. From germline, CDR1 is SGHRS and CDR2 YFSETQ. The variable domain in full, with the rest retrieved from reference TRBV5-1 and TRBJ2-3, is KAGVTQTPRYLIKTRGQQVTLSCSPISGHRSVSWYQQTPGQGLQFLFEYFSETQRNKGNFPGRFSGRQFSNSRSEMNVSTLELGDSALYLCASSLPGGVGTDTQYFGPGTRLTVL.